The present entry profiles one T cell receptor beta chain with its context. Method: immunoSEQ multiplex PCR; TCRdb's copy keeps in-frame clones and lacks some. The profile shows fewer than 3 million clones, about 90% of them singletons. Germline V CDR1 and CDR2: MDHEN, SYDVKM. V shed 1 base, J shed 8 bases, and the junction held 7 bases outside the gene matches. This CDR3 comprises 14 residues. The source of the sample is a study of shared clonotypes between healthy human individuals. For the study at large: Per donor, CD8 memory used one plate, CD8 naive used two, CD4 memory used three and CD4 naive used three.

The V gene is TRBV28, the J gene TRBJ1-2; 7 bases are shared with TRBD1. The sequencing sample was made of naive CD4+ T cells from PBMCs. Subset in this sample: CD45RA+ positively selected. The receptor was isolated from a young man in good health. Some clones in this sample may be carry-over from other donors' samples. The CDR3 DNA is TGTGCCAGCAGTTTATTGGAGGGGGCGATGGGCTACACCTTC. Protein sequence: CASSLLEGAMGYTF.